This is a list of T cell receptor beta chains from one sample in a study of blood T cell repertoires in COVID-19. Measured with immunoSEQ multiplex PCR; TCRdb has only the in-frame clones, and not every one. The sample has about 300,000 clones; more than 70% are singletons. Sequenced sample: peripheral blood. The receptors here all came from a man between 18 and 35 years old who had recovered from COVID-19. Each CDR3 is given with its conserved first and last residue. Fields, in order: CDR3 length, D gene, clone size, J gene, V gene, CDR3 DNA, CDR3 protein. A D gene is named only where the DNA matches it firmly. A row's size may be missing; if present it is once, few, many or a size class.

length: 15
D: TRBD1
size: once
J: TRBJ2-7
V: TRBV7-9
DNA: TGTGCCAGCAGCTTAGAGACAGGGGGAAGAGACGAGCAGTACTTC
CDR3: CASSLETGGRDEQYF

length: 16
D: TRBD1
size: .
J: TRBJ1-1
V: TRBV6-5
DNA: TGTGCCAGCAGTTACCCCAGGGGGCGAGGGGACACTGAAGCTTTCTTT
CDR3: CASSYPRGRGDTEAFF

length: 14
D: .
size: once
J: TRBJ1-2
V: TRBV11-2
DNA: TGTGCCATAGGAAGGACGGGGGGAGTTGGAGGCTACACCTTC
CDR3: CAIGRTGGVGGYTF

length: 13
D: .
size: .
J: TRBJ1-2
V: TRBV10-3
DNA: TGTGCCATCATGGACGGGGCTAACTATGGCTACACCTTC
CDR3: CAIMDGANYGYTF

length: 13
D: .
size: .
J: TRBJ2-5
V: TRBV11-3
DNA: TGTGCCAGCAGCTTTGGACACAAAGAGACCCAGTACTTC
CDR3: CASSFGHKETQYF

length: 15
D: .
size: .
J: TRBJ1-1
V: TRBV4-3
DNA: TGCGCCAGCAGCCAAGAGTCGGCAGGGAGGACTGAAGCTTTCTTT
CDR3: CASSQESAGRTEAFF

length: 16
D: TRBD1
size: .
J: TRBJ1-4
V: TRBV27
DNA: TGTGCCAGCAGCCACCTGAGGACAGGGGCAAGTGAAAAACTGTTTTTT
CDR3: CASSHLRTGASEKLFF

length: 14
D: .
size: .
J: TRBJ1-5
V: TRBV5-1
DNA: TGCGCCAGCAGCTGGGCTGGGGGGGATCAGCCCCAGCATTTT
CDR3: CASSWAGGDQPQHF

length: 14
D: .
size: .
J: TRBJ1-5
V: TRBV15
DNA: TGTGCCACCAGCACTAGAAACAGGGTTCAGCCCCAGCATTTT
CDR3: CATSTRNRVQPQHF

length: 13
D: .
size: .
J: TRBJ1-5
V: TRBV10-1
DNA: TGCGCCAGCAGCCACACAGGCAATCAGCCCCAGCATTTT
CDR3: CASSHTGNQPQHF